Below are 28 T cell receptor beta chains sequenced from a single sample in a study of T cells in narcolepsy. The data were produced by immunoSEQ multiplex PCR, yet TCRdb's version contains in-frame clones alone and is incomplete. The sample lists roughly 25,000 clones; just over 60% were seen once. Sequencing was carried out using memory (CD45RA-) CD4+ T cells from blood. The receptor set was obtained from a human donor in good health.

The rearrangement uses TRBV6-1 and TRBJ1-1; D remains ambiguous. CDR3 size: 14 residues. From germline, CDR1 is MNHNS and CDR2 SASEGT. Trimming took 6 bases from V and 0 from J, leaving 11 bases between them. In DNA form, the CDR3 reads TGTGCCAGCAGCGATAGCCGGTTGAACACTGAAGCTTTCTTT. This codes for CASSDSRLNTEAFF.

This chain uses TRBV6-1 with TRBJ2-5; D gene ambiguous. Germline CDR1 and CDR2: MNHNS and SASEGT. V was clipped by 8 bases and J by 2 bases, with 18 bases between them. This CDR3 has 15 amino acids. CDR3: CASSRLIEAQETQYF. CDR3 coding DNA: TGTGCCAGCTCCCGGCTAATTGAGGCTCAAGAGACCCAGTACTTC.

The chain couples TRBV28 to TRBJ2-7, with D tentatively TRBD2 (5 bases). V shed 6 bases and J shed 7 bases, with 22 bases lying between them. CDR1 is MDHEN and CDR2 is SYDVKM in the germline V gene. The length of the CDR3 is 15 residues. CDR3 nucleotide sequence: TGTGCCAGCAGCAGCGGCTCAGGATATGCGTGGGAGCAGTACTTC. It yields the protein CASSSGSGYAWEQYF.

A few counts support this clone. The V gene is TRBV19, the J gene TRBJ1-1; D gene uncertain. CDR1 and CDR2 from the germline V gene are LNHDA and SQIVND (reference sequence). The V and J ends lost 7 bases and 1 base respectively, with 16 bases between them. The length of the CDR3 is 15 residues. The CDR3 sequence: CASTQGWSRNTEAFF. The DNA for the CDR3 is TGTGCCAGTACCCAAGGCTGGTCCAGGAACACTGAAGCTTTCTTT. The full variable domain, rest sourced from reference TRBV19 and TRBJ1-1, is DGGITQSPKYLFRKEGQNVTLSCEQNLNHDAMYWYRQDPGQGLRLIYYSQIVNDFQKGDIAEGYSVSREKKESFPLTVTSAQKNPTAFYLCASTQGWSRNTEAFFGQGTRLTVV.

This clone rates as medium-sized (0.01 to 0.1%). CDR3 nucleotides: TGTGCCAGCAGCCGGGGGGAGGCTAGCGGGGCCCTGAACACCGGGGAGCTGTTTTTT. Amino acids: CASSRGEASGALNTGELFF. This chain links TRBV4-2 with TRBJ2-2, with TRBD2 identical over 9 bases. The germline CDR1 and CDR2 sequences are LGHNA and YNFKEQ. V dropped 4 bases and J dropped 1; count of bases not matched to a gene: 13. This CDR3 region has 19 residues.

Only a few counts were recorded for this clone. J is TRBJ1-1 and V is TRBV5-4; D is undetermined. This CDR3 has 13 residues. The V and J ends lost 1 base and 1 base respectively, with 5 bases between them. From germline, CDR1 is SGHNT and CDR2 YYREEE (reference sequence). The DNA for the CDR3 is TGTGCCAGCAGCTTGCAGTCGAACACTGAAGCTTTCTTT. This encodes CASSLQSNTEAFF.

The genes are TRBV9 and TRBJ2-1; TRBD1 agrees at 10 bases. The CDR3 extends over 15 amino acids. V was pared by 5 bases and J by 7 bases, with 9 bases of the junction left unmatched. Germline lookup yields CDR1 SGDLS and CDR2 YYNGEE. CDR3 region: CASSVRDRGNNEQFF. The CDR3 DNA is TGTGCCAGCAGTGTCCGGGACAGGGGTAATAATGAGCAGTTCTTC.

J is TRBJ2-7 and V is TRBV6-1; D unresolved. V lost 5 bases and J lost 0, with 14 bases in between. In germline, CDR1 is MNHNS, CDR2 SASEGT. The CDR3 has 15 residues. CDR3 bases: TGTGCCAGCAGTCGATCTTATTCTAGCTCCTACGAGCAGTACTTC. It codes for CASSRSYSSSYEQYF.

The CDR3 is CASRSGQRNTEAFF. The CDR3 DNA is TGTGCCAGCAGGTCTGGACAGAGGAACACTGAAGCTTTCTTT. The chain uses TRBV7-2 and TRBJ1-1; tentative D call: TRBD1 (6 bases). The germline V gene encodes CDR1 SGHTA and CDR2 FQGNSA. V was shortened by 6 bases and J by 1 base, with 12 bases between the two germline ends. The CDR3 runs to 14 residues.

This chain links TRBV28 with TRBJ1-5, with D possibly TRBD1 on 6 matching bases. The CDR3 runs to 15 residues. Germline CDR1 MDHEN, CDR2 SYDVKM. Trimming removed 6 bases at V and 5 bases at J, with 17 bases between. The CDR3 loop reads CASRPGGPGDQPQHF. The CDR3 DNA reads as TGTGCCAGCAGACCCGGGGGGCCGGGGGATCAGCCCCAGCATTTT.

The chain carries TRBV5-1 and TRBJ2-2; D gene ambiguous. V dropped 2 bases and J dropped 1 base, with 6 bases sitting between them. CDR1 is SGHRS, CDR2 YFSETQ, per germline. The CDR3 has 14 residues. This CDR3 reads CASSFSGNTGELFF. The DNA for the CDR3 is TGCGCCAGCAGCTTTTCGGGGAACACCGGGGAGCTGTTTTTT.

Only a few counts were recorded for this clone. The chain is built from TRBV6-5 and TRBJ2-5; no firm D call. The V and J ends lost 4 bases and 6 bases respectively, with 9 bases between them. Germline V gene lookup returns CDR1 MNHEY and CDR2 SVGAGI. The CDR3 runs to 12 residues. This CDR3 reads CASSSPTKTQYF. CDR3 bases: TGTGCCAGCAGTTCACCGACGAAGACCCAGTACTTC.

By proportion, this clone is medium-sized. CDR3 DNA sequence: TGTGCCAGCAGGCAGGGGGGAGCTAACTATGGCTACACCTTC. Protein sequence: CASRQGGANYGYTF. The chain carries TRBV2 and TRBJ1-2; TRBD1 matches 7 bases. After removal of 6 bases from V and 0 bases from J, the junction contained 4 bases not matched to a gene. CDR3 size: 14 residues. Germline V gives CDR1 SNHLY, CDR2 FYNNEI.

The chain joins TRBV11-2 to TRBJ1-1, with D uncertain. The ends were cut back, 8 bases at V and 2 bases at J, with 12 bases in the middle. The CDR3 extends over 13 amino acids. Germline V gene data show CDR1 as SGHAT and CDR2 as FQNNGV. CDR3 nucleotide sequence: TGTGCCAGCCGGGGTCTCCCCAACACTGAAGCTTTCTTT. Its translation is CASRGLPNTEAFF.

This chain connects TRBV4-2 to TRBJ1-1; D gene uncertain. The CDR3 is 15 amino acids. Trimming removed 0 bases at V and 0 bases at J, with 8 bases between. From germline, CDR1 is LGHNA and CDR2 YNFKEQ. CDR3 sequence: CASSQDGRVNTEAFF. CDR3 nucleotide sequence: TGTGCCAGCAGCCAAGATGGGCGGGTGAACACTGAAGCTTTCTTT.

This clone was recorded only once. V and J are TRBV19 and TRBJ1-2, with no clear D. The CDR3 loop spans 15 amino acids. The germline V gene encodes CDR1 LNHDA and CDR2 SQIVND (reference sequence). V was cut by 0 bases and J by 8 bases, with 16 bases left in between. CDR3 loop: CASSIDFRAPGGYTF. CDR3 nucleotide sequence: TGTGCCAGTAGTATAGATTTTCGCGCGCCGGGCGGCTACACCTTC.

The chain has TRBV5-5 and TRBJ1-3; no firm D call. Trimming cost V 0 bases and J 0 bases, with 10 bases left between them. The CDR3 contains 16 residues. The germline CDR1 and CDR2 sequences are SGHKS and YYEKEE (reference sequence). This CDR3 is CASSLGSTTSGNTIYF. CDR3 nucleotide sequence: TGTGCCAGCAGCTTGGGATCCACGACCTCTGGAAACACCATATATTTT.

The CDR3 sequence: CASSSPLANVLTF. The CDR3 DNA is TGCGCCAGCAGCTCGCCGCTAGCCAACGTCCTGACTTTC. This rearrangement joins TRBV5-1 to TRBJ2-6; D remains ambiguous. V dropped 3 bases and J dropped 7 bases, with 8 bases sitting between them. This CDR3 region has 13 residues. CDR1 is SGHRS, CDR2 YFSETQ, per germline.

This sequence joins TRBV5-1 and TRBJ1-4; D uncertain. The germline gives CDR1 SGHRS, CDR2 YFSETQ. The CDR3 is made up of 16 amino acids. The ends were cut back, 0 bases at V and 1 base at J, with 10 bases in the middle. CDR3 in amino acids: CASSLALPGTNEKLFF. The CDR3 DNA reads as TGCGCCAGCAGCTTGGCCCTACCCGGAACTAATGAAAAACTGTTTTTT.

The genes are TRBV7-6 and TRBJ2-5, with D tentatively TRBD2 (7 bases). The CDR3 loop spans 16 amino acids. V gave up 1 base and J gave up 1 base, with 13 bases separating them. Germline assignment: CDR1 SGHVS and CDR2 FNYEAQ. The CDR3 loop is CASSLGTGGLQETQYF. CDR3 bases: TGTGCCAGCAGCTTAGGAACGGGGGGCCTCCAAGAGACCCAGTACTTC.

The chain has TRBV7-2 and TRBJ1-2, with TRBD1 matching over 9 bases. The trim removed 6 bases at V and 6 bases at J, leaving 5 bases unmatched. There are 13 residues in the CDR3. Germline V gives CDR1 SGHTA, CDR2 FQGNSA. CDR3 protein: CASRGTGGDGYTF. The CDR3 DNA is TGTGCCAGCAGGGGTACAGGGGGCGATGGCTACACCTTC.

The chain employs TRBV4-1 and TRBJ2-2; D might be TRBD2 (5 bases). There are 17 residues in the CDR3. Germline V gene sequence: CDR1 MGHRA, CDR2 YSYEKL. Trimming shortened V by 1 base and J by 4 bases, and 16 bases separated the two germline ends. CDR3 sequence: CASSQADLIGVTGELFF. DNA for the CDR3: TGCGCCAGCAGCCAAGCCGACCTTATCGGGGTCACCGGGGAGCTGTTTTTT.

The chain employs TRBV28 and TRBJ1-2, with 9 positions matching TRBD1. After removal of 5 bases from V and 2 bases from J, the junction contained 6 bases not matched to a gene. Per the germline V gene, CDR1 is MDHEN and CDR2 is SYDVKM. The CDR3 covers 15 residues. DNA of the CDR3: TGTGCCAGCAGTCCTGGACAGGGGAGGAACTATGGCTACACCTTC. It translates to CASSPGQGRNYGYTF.

The chain uses TRBV7-9 and TRBJ2-7; a weak D match, TRBD1 (5 bases). The length of the CDR3 is 13 residues. The V end lost 7 bases, the J end lost 2 bases, and 12 bases lay between the germline ends. CDR1 is SEHNR, CDR2 FQNEAQ, per germline (reference sequence). Written as DNA, the CDR3 is TGTGCCAGCAACCGTCTAGGGGCCTACGAGCAGTACTTC. Its protein product is CASNRLGAYEQYF.

The chain links TRBV5-5 to TRBJ1-1; TRBD1 agrees at 7 bases. V lost 3 bases and J lost 1; bases outside the gene matches: 9. The germline gives CDR1 SGHKS, CDR2 YYEKEE (reference sequence). The CDR3 is made up of 16 amino acids. CDR3 in amino acids: CASSSLTTGRNTEAFF. CDR3 nucleotides: TGTGCCAGCAGCTCCCTAACGACAGGGAGGAACACTGAAGCTTTCTTT.

The chain combines TRBV18 with TRBJ1-1, with a possible D match to TRBD1 (6 bases). Between the trimmed V and J ends, which lost 5 bases and 0 bases, there was a span of 13 bases. From germline, CDR1 is KGHSH and CDR2 LQKENI. The CDR3 contains 15 residues. The CDR3 sequence is CASSSSQGLNTEAFF. The CDR3 coding sequence is TGTGCCAGCTCATCTTCACAGGGATTGAACACTGAAGCTTTCTTT.

J is TRBJ1-1 and V is TRBV28; the D is unclear. The CDR3 extends over 11 amino acids. The V end was cut by 6 bases, the J end by 0 bases, with 2 bases between. Germline CDR1 reads MDHEN; CDR2 reads SYDVKM. CDR3 in DNA: TGTGCCAGCAGGGTGAACACTGAAGCTTTCTTT. This translates into CASRVNTEAFF.

The CDR3 DNA sequence: TGTGCCAGCAGTGAACCGGGACAGGGCGATGGCTACACCTTC. Translated: CASSEPGQGDGYTF. This chain joins TRBV6-5 and TRBJ1-2; 9 nucleotides match TRBD1. CDR1 MNHEY and CDR2 SVGAGI come from the germline V gene. With 5 bases clipped from V and 6 bases from J, the junction kept 7 bases outside the gene matches. CDR3 size: 14 residues.